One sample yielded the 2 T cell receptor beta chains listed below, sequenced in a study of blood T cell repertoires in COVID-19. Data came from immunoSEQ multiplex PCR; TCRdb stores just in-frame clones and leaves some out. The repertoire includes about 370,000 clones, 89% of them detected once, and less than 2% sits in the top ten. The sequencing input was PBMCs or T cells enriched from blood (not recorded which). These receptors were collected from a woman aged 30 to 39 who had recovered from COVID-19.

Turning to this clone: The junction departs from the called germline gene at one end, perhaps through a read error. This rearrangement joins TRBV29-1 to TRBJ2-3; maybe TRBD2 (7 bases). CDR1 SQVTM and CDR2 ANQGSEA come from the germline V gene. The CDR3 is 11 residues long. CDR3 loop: CSVEDRGGAVF. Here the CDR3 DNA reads TGCAGCGTTGAAGATCGAGGGGGGGCCGTCTTT.

The chain's CDR3 is CASAETIYNEQFF. DNA of the CDR3: TGTGCCAGCGCGGAAACTATTTACAATGAGCAGTTCTTC. The chain joins TRBV27 to TRBJ2-1; D unclear. CDR1 is MNHEY, CDR2 SMNVEV, per germline (reference sequence). CDR3 length: 13 amino acids. Trimming cost V 8 bases and J 4 bases, with 12 bases left between them.